This T cell receptor (beta chain) was captured in a study of T-cell memory formation after mild COVID-19. Study-level points and caveats: Pre-infection memory showed some responding clones, and this suggested that cross-reactive memory joined. For contracting clones, CD4+ ones sat mainly in CM and EM, CD8+ in EMRA.

Remarks on this clonotype: The target antigen is unknown.

A 5'RACE reaction primed in the constant segment made cDNA libraries of TCR alpha and TCR beta, and these carried sample barcodes and UMIs. TCRdb re-derived calls from the 5' RACE reads in MiXCR, one entry per CDR3 protein. Among tens of thousands of distinct CDR3 sequences listed, 9.3% were seen once. Losses at the gene ends were 2 bases for V and 6 bases for J; bases not matched to a gene: 11. The CDR3 has 17 amino acids. CDR1 is MNHNS, CDR2 SASEGT, per germline. This rearrangement joins TRBV6-1 to TRBJ2-1; 9 bases fit TRBD2. The material sequenced was PBMCs or a T cell subset sorted from them (not recorded which). This sequence was found in an adult woman who had mild COVID-19 (a few samples of this study predate the infection). Cell type and time point are not known. The CDR3 reads CASSEIGVSGRGNEQFF. CDR3 nucleotides: TGTGCCAGCAGTGAAATAGGGGTTAGCGGGAGAGGCAATGAGCAGTTCTTC.